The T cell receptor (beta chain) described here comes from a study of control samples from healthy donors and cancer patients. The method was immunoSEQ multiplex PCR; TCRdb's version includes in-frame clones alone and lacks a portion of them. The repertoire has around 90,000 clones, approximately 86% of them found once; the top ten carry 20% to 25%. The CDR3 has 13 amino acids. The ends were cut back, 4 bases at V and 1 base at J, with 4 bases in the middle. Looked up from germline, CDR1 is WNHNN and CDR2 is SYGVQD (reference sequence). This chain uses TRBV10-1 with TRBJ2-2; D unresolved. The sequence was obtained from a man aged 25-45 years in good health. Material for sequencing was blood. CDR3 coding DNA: TGCGCCAGCAGTGCCCAGAACACCGGGGAGCTGTTTTTT. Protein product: CASSAQNTGELFF.